This T cell receptor (beta chain) was retrieved from a study of Graves' ophthalmopathy and Graves' hyperthyroidism. The overall study: The blood sample was drawn at first diagnosis and before any treatment.

Absence of ophthalmopathy within 18 months of follow-up defined stable hyperthyroidism. Thyroid ultrasound, orbital computed tomography, TRAb, serum thyroxine and clinical symptoms formed the basis of diagnosis. Regarding the study as a whole: A classifier, a 13-signature model, separated ophthalmopathy from stable hyperthyroidism with approximately 88% sensitivity and 75% to 82% specificity.

V trimming: 5 bases; J trimming: 4 bases; junction bases outside the gene matches: 5. From germline, CDR1 is KGHSH and CDR2 LQKENI. The CDR3 covers 13 residues. With regard to this clonotype: Antigen: not known.

TCR beta CDR3 amplification used RNA transcripts. The library came from an HTBI-primed first-round RT-PCR and a second-round multiplex PCR. TCRdb re-called the multiplex PCR reads through MiXCR, storing one row per CDR3 protein. The table has hundreds of thousands of distinct CDR3 sequences, 22% seen once. This clonotype was sampled from a woman aged 18-29 years with stable Graves' hyperthyroidism. Some clones in this sample may be carry-over from other donors' samples. V usage is TRBV18 and J usage is TRBJ2-7; TRBD1 agrees at 7 bases. The sequenced sample was peripheral blood. CDR3 in DNA: TGTGCCAGCTCAGGACAGGACGGTTACGAGCAGTACTTC. It encodes CASSGQDGYEQYF.